Here is one T cell receptor beta chain with its context. There is no known antigen for this receptor. Base qualities are not at hand, and no much larger clone is one base apart. This entry is derived from a study of blood T cell repertoires in COVID-19 (dated by TCRdb to 2020 to 2021). Notes on the research overall: Samples from collaborators originated in the United States, Italy and Spain and spanned both the acute and convalescent phases of COVID-19. The material from the prospective study consisted of cDNA or gDNA derived from T cells, B-cell-depleted T cells, or PBMCs. Subjects who had been exposed to COVID-19, were actively infected with it, or had recovered from it provided the deeply sampled blood TCRbeta repertoires that made up the dataset. The repertoires were released in a freely available public database intended as a resource for research on the immune response to SARS-CoV-2. Samples were obtained from the ongoing ImmuneRACE study (first 160 participants) and from about 1,300 subjects provided by 6 global collaborators. A de-identified subject ID, COVID-19 status, age in years and sex were almost always included in the sample metadata. Where available, HLA class I and class II types were taken from metadata supplied by the sample provider and were not determined by assay-based typing. What the authors observed across the whole study: The quantity of clinical and demographic metadata differed by source and by participant and was supplied without curation.

Reading the germline V gene gives CDR1 MNHNS and CDR2 SASEGT. From its cysteine to its phenylalanine, the CDR3 spans 14 amino acids. CDR3 DNA only is kept here, 42 bases in frame from base 1. Relative to germline, V is missing 3 bases and J is missing 8 bases, with 5 bases of the junction outside any gene match. TCRbeta CDR3 regions were amplified from genomic DNA by means of the immunoSEQ Assay, a bias-controlled multiplex PCR. On the authors' methods: Nucleated cell counts per sample were estimated from amplification of reference gene primers within the assay. To quantify the absolute abundance of each unique TCRbeta CDR3 rearrangement, sequence reads were collapsed and filtered. Productive Simpson clonality was computed per sample as the square root of Simpson's diversity index over productive rearrangements. TCRdb limited this immuneACCESS table to in-frame rearrangements with V and J called. A share of clones is missing; checked studies link under half to unresolved V genes, and the rest is unexplained. V and J calls and clone size come straight from that table; D and trimming were deduced from the DNA. The sample yields about 64,000 clones; nearly 90% were counted once. The leading ten clones occupy 3.5% to 4% of the sample.

The collaborating institutions used their own protocols to collect whole blood in K2EDTA tubes. Collaborator samples were shipped for TCRbeta analysis as frozen whole blood, isolated PBMCs, or DNA extracted from either sample type. The source of this sequence is a man aged 70-80 years with acute or convalescent COVID-19. The sequenced material came from peripheral blood. The sequence is built from TRBV6-1 and TRBJ1-4, and TRBD1 aligns with 8 junction nucleotides. The DNA sequence is TGTGCCAGCAGTGAGGACAGGGTGGTCGAAAAACTGTTTTTT. Translated, this is CASSEDRVVEKLFF.